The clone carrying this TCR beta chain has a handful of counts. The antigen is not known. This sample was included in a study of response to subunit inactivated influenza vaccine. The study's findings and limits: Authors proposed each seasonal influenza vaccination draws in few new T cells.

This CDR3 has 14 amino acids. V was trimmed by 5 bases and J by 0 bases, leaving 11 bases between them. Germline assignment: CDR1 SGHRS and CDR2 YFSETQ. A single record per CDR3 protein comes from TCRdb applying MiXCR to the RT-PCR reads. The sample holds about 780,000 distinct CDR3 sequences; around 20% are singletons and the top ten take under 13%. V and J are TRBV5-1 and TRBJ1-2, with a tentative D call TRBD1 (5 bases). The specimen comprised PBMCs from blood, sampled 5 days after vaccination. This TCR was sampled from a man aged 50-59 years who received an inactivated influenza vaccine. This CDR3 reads CASRPPGPNYGYTF. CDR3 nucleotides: TGCGCCAGCAGACCACCGGGACCTAACTATGGCTACACCTTC.